The sample holds many counts of the clone carrying this TCR beta chain. Original data processing: To classify distant metastasis in papillary thyroid cancer, a model was built from CDR3 differences across clinicopathological groups. TCRdb reprocessed the PCR reads via MiXCR. For this entry, the V and J calls and clone size follow TCRdb and not the study's own pipeline. In the table there are about 40,000 clones, roughly 10% of which are singletons. This specimen belongs to a study of metastatic and nonmetastatic thyroid tumors. All patients were untreated before thyroid surgery. The sample taken for sequencing was blood. This clonotype was obtained from a female donor with papillary thyroid cancer or a benign thyroid nodule (not recorded which). Some clones in this sample may be carry-over from other donors' samples.

CDR3 amino acids: CASSLEGLYNEQFF. The CDR3 bases are TGCGCCAGCAGCTTGGAAGGCCTCTACAATGAGCAGTTCTTC. This chain joins TRBV5-1 and TRBJ2-1; no clear D gene. CDR1 is SGHRS, CDR2 YFSETQ, per germline. This CDR3 has 14 amino acids. Trimming pared 0 bases from V and 3 bases from J, leaving 7 bases between.